This T cell receptor (beta chain) derives from a study of blood T cell repertoires in COVID-19. The overall study: The origin of the acute and convalescent COVID-19 samples was the United States, Italy and Spain. PBMCs, B-cell-depleted T cells, or T cells provided the cDNA or gDNA that made up the material.

The V gene's germline CDR1 is MNHNY and CDR2 SVGAGI (reference sequence). The length of the CDR3 is 13 residues. The ends were cut back, 2 bases at V and 1 base at J, with 5 bases in the middle. In the authors' methods: Nucleated cell counts were estimated from reference gene primer amplification. Libraries were prepared by immunoSEQ multiplex PCR; TCRdb keeps only in-frame clonotypes and omits some of them. V and J calls plus clone size are reproduced from that table; the DNA served to infer D and trimming. The sample shows about 75,000 clones, 87% of them seen only once. Input material: peripheral blood. The origin of this receptor is a woman between 45 and 60 years old with acute or convalescent COVID-19. The V call is TRBV6-6, the J call TRBJ1-1; no firm D call. CDR3 protein: CASSYTENTEAFF. The CDR3 region has the DNA TGTGCCAGCAGTTACACTGAGAACACTGAAGCTTTCTTT.